The next 26 T cell receptor beta chains were all read from a single sample in a study of graft-versus-host responses after intestinal transplantation. No antigen is known for these receptors. Clones were sequenced by immunoSEQ multiplex PCR, and TCRdb holds only the in-frame ones, with some missing. The profile shows some 120,000 clones, 90% to 95% of them singletons. The sample in question was unstimulated CD8+ T cells sorted from spleen or lymph node cells, obtained before transplant. Receptor source: a human donor who was the organ donor for an intestinal transplant.

The chain combines TRBV11-2 with TRBJ2-1, with TRBD1 identical over 9 bases. Trimming at V came to 2 bases and at J to 7 bases, leaving 12 bases not matched to a gene. The CDR3 loop spans 17 amino acids. The germline V gene encodes CDR1 SGHAT and CDR2 FQNNGV. The DNA of the CDR3 is TGTGCCAGCAGCTTAAGCACTGGGACAGGGCCTAGGAATGAGCAGTTCTTC. Amino acids: CASSLSTGTGPRNEQFF.

The genes are TRBV10-3 and TRBJ1-1; D is possibly TRBD1 (6 bases). The CDR3 extends over 13 amino acids. The germline CDR1 and CDR2 sequences are ENHRY and SYGVKD. V lost 6 bases to trimming and J lost 1 base, with 9 bases between them. CDR3 nucleotide sequence: TGTGCCATCAGCGGGGGCCCGAACACTGAAGCTTTCTTT. Translating gives CAISGGPNTEAFF.

V is TRBV5-1 and J is TRBJ2-1, with a weak D call TRBD2 (6 bases). This CDR3 contains 15 residues. Per the germline V gene, CDR1 is SGHRS and CDR2 is YFSETQ. V gave up 4 bases and J gave up 9 bases, with 20 bases separating them. The CDR3 nucleotides read TGCGCCAGCAGCCCTGGGTACCCGACTAGTTTTGAGCAGTTCTTC. This gives the protein CASSPGYPTSFEQFF.

This chain joins TRBV6-6 and TRBJ1-1; TRBD1 is a possible D gene (5 bases). This CDR3 has 13 amino acids. Germline V gives CDR1 MNHNY, CDR2 SVGAGI (reference sequence). The V gene lost 8 bases and the J gene lost 7 bases, with 17 bases spanning the gap. The CDR3 spells CASLPGGLSEAFF. CDR3 sequence (DNA): TGTGCCAGCCTTCCTGGGGGATTAAGTGAAGCTTTCTTT.

The sample holds one count of this clone. The J gene is TRBJ1-1, the V gene TRBV11-3; TRBD1 matches at 8 bases. CDR1 is SGHNT and CDR2 is YENEEA in the germline V gene. The CDR3 sequence is 15 residues long. V lost 4 bases and J lost 6; bases outside the gene matches: 10. The CDR3 sequence is CASSSRGLGGAEAFF. In nucleotides, the CDR3 is TGTGCCAGCAGCTCCAGGGGGCTCGGCGGTGCTGAAGCTTTCTTT.

The gene calls are TRBV7-9 and TRBJ2-3, with D unresolved. V was pared by 2 bases and J by 0 bases, with 12 bases between. The CDR3 length is 16 residues. CDR1 and CDR2 (germline): SEHNR, FQNEAQ (reference sequence). CDR3 loop: CASSLSLRASTDTQYF. The CDR3 DNA sequence: TGTGCCAGCAGCTTAAGTCTCCGGGCCAGCACAGATACGCAGTATTTT.

This clone appeared a single time. V is TRBV4-1 and J is TRBJ2-7; 8 positions match TRBD2. V lost 1 base and J lost 2; bases outside the gene matches: 4. Germline V gene data show CDR1 as MGHRA and CDR2 as YSYEKL. The CDR3 spans 15 residues. The DNA for the CDR3 is TGCGCCAGCAGCCAAGTAGGACTAGCAACCTACGAGCAGTACTTC. Its translation is CASSQVGLATYEQYF.

Of note for this clone: The junction departs from the called germline gene at one end, perhaps through a read error. This chain connects TRBV6-1 to TRBJ1-2; 8 bases align to TRBD1. The CDR3 extends over 16 amino acids. Germline CDR1 and CDR2: MNHNS and SASEGT. CDR3 nucleotides: TGTGCCAGTAGTGAACATGCGGGCCAGGGGGCAGTCGGCTACACCTTC. Its translation: CASSEHAGQGAVGYTF.

This rearrangement joins TRBV4-3 to TRBJ1-1; no clear D gene. CDR1 and CDR2 (germline): LGHNA, YSLEER. The V and J ends lost 1 base and 0 bases respectively, with 3 bases between them. This CDR3 contains 13 residues. The CDR3 sequence: CASSQGMNTEAFF. CDR3 bases: TGCGCCAGCAGCCAAGGGATGAACACTGAAGCTTTCTTT.

This clone was detected once. The chain employs TRBV6-1 and TRBJ2-7; D gene uncertain. The CDR3 covers 12 residues. Germline CDR1 reads MNHNS; CDR2 reads SASEGT. Trimming cost V 5 bases and J 0 bases, with 5 bases left between them. The DNA of the CDR3 is TGTGCCAGCAGTCCAGTCTCCTACGAGCAGTACTTC. It specifies CASSPVSYEQYF.

This clone appeared a single time. The genes are TRBV15 and TRBJ2-1, with TRBD2 identical over 8 bases. The CDR3 runs to 14 residues. The germline V gene encodes CDR1 LNHNV and CDR2 YYDKDF (reference sequence). Trimming at V came to 3 bases and at J to 6 bases, leaving 4 bases not matched to a gene. CDR3 nucleotide sequence: TGTGCCACCAGCAGCCTAGGACTAGCCAATGAGCAGTTCTTC. As protein: CATSSLGLANEQFF.

The genes are TRBV9 and TRBJ2-1, with 10 bases aligning to TRBD2. The CDR3 loop spans 18 amino acids. Germline V lookup: CDR1 SGDLS, CDR2 YYNGEE. Losses at the gene ends were 1 base for V and 0 bases for J; bases not matched to a gene: 7. CDR3: CASSVSGRAPSSYNEQFF. The CDR3 nucleotides read TGTGCCAGCAGCGTAAGCGGGAGGGCCCCTTCCTCCTACAATGAGCAGTTCTTC.

The J gene is TRBJ2-7, the V gene TRBV2, with TRBD1 matching over 9 bases. Germline V gene data show CDR1 as SNHLY and CDR2 as FYNNEI. V gave up 8 bases and J gave up 5 bases; unmatched junction bases: 13. The CDR3 spans 15 residues. CDR3 residues: CASVERDRVFDEQYF. The CDR3 coding sequence is TGTGCCAGCGTAGAGCGGGACAGGGTTTTCGACGAGCAGTACTTC. The complete variable domain, with remaining parts taken from reference TRBV2 and TRBJ2-7, reads EPEVTQTPSHQVTQMGQEVILRCVPISNHLYFYWYRQILGQKVEFLVSFYNNEISEKSEIFDDQFSVERPDGSNFTLKIRSTKLEDSAMYFCASVERDRVFDEQYFGPGTRLTVT.

The chain is built from TRBV6-5 and TRBJ2-7, with D perhaps matching TRBD1 or TRBD2 (5 bases each). Trimming cost V 6 bases and J 2 bases, with 14 bases left between them. The CDR3 length is 14 residues. CDR1 and CDR2 (germline): MNHEY, SVGAGI. Written as DNA, the CDR3 is TGTGCCAGCAGCGACCGCACGGGACCCTACGAGCAGTACTTC. Encoded protein: CASSDRTGPYEQYF.

This clone was seen just once. V gene TRBV28 combines with J gene TRBJ2-1, with TRBD2 identical over 14 bases. Germline CDR1 MDHEN, CDR2 SYDVKM. The CDR3 length is 16 residues. V gave up 4 bases and J gave up 8 bases; unmatched junction bases: 7. DNA of the CDR3: TGTGCCAGCAGTTGGTGGGGACTAGCGGGAGAAGATGAGCAGTTCTTC. Protein sequence: CASSWWGLAGEDEQFF.

The DNA for the CDR3 is TGTGCCAGCAGTCCTAGACAGCAGAATGAAAAACTGTTTTTT. It yields the protein CASSPRQQNEKLFF. The gene calls are TRBV28 and TRBJ1-4; the D gene is possibly TRBD1 (5 bases). Germline V CDR1 and CDR2: MDHEN, SYDVKM. V was cut by 5 bases and J by 5 bases, with 12 bases left in between. The CDR3 runs to 14 residues.

The V and J genes are TRBV25-1 and TRBJ1-3, with D possibly TRBD1 on 5 matching bases. This CDR3 comprises 15 residues. Germline CDR1 MGHDK, CDR2 SYGVNS. The V end lost 3 bases, the J end lost 2 bases, and 11 bases lay between the germline ends. DNA of the CDR3: TGTGCCAGCAGTGAGGGCACAGGCCCTGGAAACACCATATATTTT. This codes for CASSEGTGPGNTIYF.

V gene TRBV4-2 combines with J gene TRBJ1-1; perhaps TRBD1 as D (5 bases). Germline values: CDR1 LGHNA, CDR2 YNFKEQ. V dropped 1 base and J dropped 5 bases, with 14 bases sitting between them. The CDR3 is 15 residues long. The CDR3 DNA is TGTGCCAGCAGCCAAGTAGTGGATCGGGGGACTGAAGCTTTCTTT. Protein sequence: CASSQVVDRGTEAFF.

Concerning this clone: Within the sample, other DNA sequences also encode this same CDR3. The V gene is TRBV28, the J gene TRBJ1-5; no clear D. Germline V gives CDR1 MDHEN, CDR2 SYDVKM. V was cut by 1 base and J by 0 bases, with 1 base left in between. The CDR3 has 13 amino acids. The CDR3 spells CASSLYSNQPQHF. In DNA, the CDR3 is TGTGCCAGCAGTTTATATAGCAATCAGCCCCAGCATTTT.

V gene TRBV30 combines with J gene TRBJ1-4; D is uncertain. The CDR3 totals 12 residues. Trimming left V 1 base short and J 11 bases short, with 11 bases between. The V gene's germline CDR1 is GTSNPN and CDR2 SVGIG (reference sequence). The CDR3 loop reads CAWSEIGGKLFF. DNA for the CDR3: TGTGCCTGGAGTGAAATAGGAGGGAAACTGTTTTTT. Together with reference TRBV30 and TRBJ1-4, the CDR3 gives the full variable domain: SQTIHQWPATLVQPVGSPLSLECTVEGTSNPNLYWYRQAAGRGLQLLFYSVGIGQISSEVPQNLSASRPQDRQFILSSKKLLLSDSGFYLCAWSEIGGKLFFGSGTQLSVL.

The chain links TRBV29-1 to TRBJ1-3; D gene ambiguous. V lost 3 bases to trimming and J lost 9 bases, with 9 bases between them. The CDR3 totals 11 residues. The germline CDR1 and CDR2 sequences are SQVTM and ANQGSEA. The CDR3 nucleotides are TGCAGCGTTGACAATGCCGGCACCATATATTTT. Its protein product is CSVDNAGTIYF.

The CDR3 bases are TGTGCCAGCAGCTTAGAGGGGGTATGGACTTACGAGCAGTACTTC. It codes for CASSLEGVWTYEQYF. The chain joins TRBV11-2 to TRBJ2-7; D possibly uses TRBD1 or TRBD2 (5 bases each). V dropped 0 bases and J dropped 4 bases, with 13 bases sitting between them. Per germline, CDR1 SGHAT and CDR2 FQNNGV. The length of the CDR3 is 15 residues.

The chain couples TRBV25-1 to TRBJ2-1; D is unclear. Germline assignment: CDR1 MGHDK and CDR2 SYGVNS. V was trimmed by 1 base and J by 0 bases, leaving 7 bases between them. The CDR3 is made up of 15 amino acids. The CDR3 DNA is TGTGCCAGCAGTGAATGGGGTTACTCCTACAATGAGCAGTTCTTC. Encoded protein: CASSEWGYSYNEQFF.

The chain is built from TRBV9 and TRBJ2-7; maybe TRBD2 (5 bases). Looked up from germline, CDR1 is SGDLS and CDR2 is YYNGEE. The CDR3 is 14 residues long. V was cut by 0 bases and J by 2 bases, with 9 bases left in between. CDR3 sequence reads: CASSVGGATYEQYF. The CDR3 DNA is TGTGCCAGCAGCGTAGGGGGAGCAACCTACGAGCAGTACTTC.

A few counts support this clone. The V and J genes are TRBV6-1 and TRBJ1-1; D not resolved. This CDR3 region has 10 residues. The V gene's germline CDR1 is MNHNS and CDR2 SASEGT. V was cut by 7 bases and J by 4 bases, with 4 bases left in between. The CDR3 here is CASKVTEAFF. CDR3 nucleotide sequence: TGTGCCAGCAAAGTCACTGAAGCTTTCTTT.

CDR3: CASSVGERRTDYEQYF. CDR3 sequence (DNA): TGTGCCAGCAGCGTAGGGGAGCGGCGTACGGACTACGAGCAGTACTTC. The chain has TRBV9 and TRBJ2-7; D is perhaps TRBD2 (5 bases). The CDR3 has 16 residues. The germline V gene encodes CDR1 SGDLS and CDR2 YYNGEE. The ends were cut back, 0 bases at V and 3 bases at J, with 16 bases in the middle.